This entry concerns a single TCR beta chain. This clonotype was seen many times. It lacks a known antigen. No per-base quality is available; no much larger clone lies one base away. Trimming removed 4 bases from V and 0 bases from J; the gene matches leave 6 bases unexplained. In the germline V gene, CDR1 corresponds to SGHRS and CDR2 to YFSETQ. The CDR3, from cysteine to phenylalanine, totals 15 residues. CDR3 DNA only is kept here, 45 bases in frame from base 1. The healthy controls were volunteers from a blood bank in Maryland, USA. For the unsorted PBMC libraries, 2 million PBMCs were stored in RNAlater at -80 degrees C until RNA extraction and were used to generate the libraries. Peripheral blood underwent Ficoll-Hypaque density gradient centrifugation to isolate PBMCs, which were then cryopreserved in liquid nitrogen. The sample originates from a study of neurological immune-mediated disorders (dated by TCRdb to the late 2010s). Regarding the research as a whole: Peripheral blood TCR-beta repertoires from patients with HTLV-I-associated myelopathy (HAM/TSP), patients with multiple sclerosis, and healthy controls were compared in the study using UMI-based sequencing. The roughly 99 TCR-beta libraries covered PBMC samples along with longitudinal samples, technical triplicates, and paired sorted CD4+ and CD8+ T-cell subsets. The cohort comprised some 71 subjects: approximately 15 HAM/TSP patients, approximately 34 multiple sclerosis patients and 20 or so healthy controls.

cDNA synthesis used template-switch 5'RACE with a primer carrying a 10-nucleotide random unique molecular identifier tagging each TCR transcript. Every sequencing run covered 15-18 subjects and yielded more than 160 million TCR-beta sequences. The RNeasy kit was used for extraction of total RNA. TCR-beta VDJ regions were amplified with primers for the TCR constant region and the 5'RACE anchor, using the KAPA Real-time Library Amplification kit. Sample indexes and Illumina adaptors were added in a first PCR, and a second PCR then increased library yield. After Ampure bead purification, the TCR product of roughly 650 bp was size-selected on a 2% E-gel SizeSelection system. Before pooling, libraries had their quality checked on a Bioanalyzer, their concentration measured with Qubit, and their quantity determined with the Kapa Library Quantification kit. Libraries were sequenced paired-end 2 x 150 bp on an Illumina HiSeq 2500. To increase sequence diversity, roughly 24-31% phiX was spiked into each library pool. As for how the authors treated the data: Quality-filtered reads were processed with the UMI-based MiGEC pipeline, which removed over 75% of raw TCR sequences during error correction. IMGT germline references were used for aligning VDJ genes, and each clonotype was defined as a unique CDR3 amino acid sequence together with its V-J genes. VDJtools evaluated clonal expansion, Shannon diversity and CDR3 relatedness (CalcPairwiseDistances, ClusterSamples); CLCbio workbench built phylogenetic trees. Expanded clones were defined as having at least 8 unique UMIs, based on coefficient-of-variation modelling across technical triplicates. Starting from the raw public reads, TCRdb applied fastp trimming at Q25, assembled clones with MiXCR and retained in-frame beta chains. Each entry is one CDR3 protein sequence, shown with its most common DNA and genes. The V and J calls here are based on TCRdb, not the publication. Present in this sample are over 65,000 distinct CDR3 sequences, around a tenth of which were seen just once. 1.5% to 2% of the sample belongs to the ten largest clones.

The study at large found these results: Across subjects, expanded clones never shared an identical CDR3 amino acid sequence, which suggests that the TCR-beta repertoires in every group were private. TCR clonal expansion was highest in HAM/TSP patients and lowest in MS patients, with MS patients falling below even healthy controls.

The TCR was taken from a man aged 45 to 65 in good health. The receptor chain draws on TRBV5-1 and TRBJ1-2, with 7 bases in between that match TRBD1. The sample taken for sequencing was PBMCs. CDR3 loop: CASSPGTVTNYGYTF. DNA sequence: TGCGCCAGCAGCCCAGGGACAGTGACTAACTATGGCTACACCTTC.